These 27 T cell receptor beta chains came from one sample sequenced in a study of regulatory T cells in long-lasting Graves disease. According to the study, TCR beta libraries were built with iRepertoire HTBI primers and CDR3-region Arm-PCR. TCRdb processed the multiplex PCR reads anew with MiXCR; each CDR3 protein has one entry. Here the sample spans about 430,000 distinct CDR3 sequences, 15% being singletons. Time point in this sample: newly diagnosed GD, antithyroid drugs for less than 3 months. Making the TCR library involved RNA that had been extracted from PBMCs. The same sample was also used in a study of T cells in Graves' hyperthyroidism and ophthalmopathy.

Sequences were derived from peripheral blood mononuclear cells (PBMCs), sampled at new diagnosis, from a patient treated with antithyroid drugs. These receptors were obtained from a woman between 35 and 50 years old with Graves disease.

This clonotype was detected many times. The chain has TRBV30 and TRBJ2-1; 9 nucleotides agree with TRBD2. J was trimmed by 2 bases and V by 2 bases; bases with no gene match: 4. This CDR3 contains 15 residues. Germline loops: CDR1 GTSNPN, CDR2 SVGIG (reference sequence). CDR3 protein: CAWSPSGDAYNEQFF. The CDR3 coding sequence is TGTGCCTGGAGTCCTAGCGGGGATGCCTACAATGAGCAGTTCTTC.

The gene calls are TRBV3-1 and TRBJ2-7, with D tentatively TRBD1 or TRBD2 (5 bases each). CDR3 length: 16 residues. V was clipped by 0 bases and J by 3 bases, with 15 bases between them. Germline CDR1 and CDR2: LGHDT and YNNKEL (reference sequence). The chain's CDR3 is CASSQDGSAGGYEQYF. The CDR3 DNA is TGTGCCAGCAGCCAAGATGGGAGTGCTGGGGGCTACGAGCAGTACTTC.

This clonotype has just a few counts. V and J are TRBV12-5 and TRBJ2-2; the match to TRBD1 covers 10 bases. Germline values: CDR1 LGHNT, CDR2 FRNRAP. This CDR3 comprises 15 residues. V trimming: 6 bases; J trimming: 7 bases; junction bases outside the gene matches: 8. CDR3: CASGTSGTGVGELFF. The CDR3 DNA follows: TGTGCTAGTGGGACCTCCGGGACAGGGGTCGGGGAGCTGTTTTTT.

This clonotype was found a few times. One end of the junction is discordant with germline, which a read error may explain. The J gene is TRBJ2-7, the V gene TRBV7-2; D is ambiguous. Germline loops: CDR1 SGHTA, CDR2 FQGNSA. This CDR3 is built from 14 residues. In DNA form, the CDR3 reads TGTGCCGGCAGTTGGGGTGGGTTAGGGTACGAGCAGTACTTC. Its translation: CAGSWGGLGYEQYF.

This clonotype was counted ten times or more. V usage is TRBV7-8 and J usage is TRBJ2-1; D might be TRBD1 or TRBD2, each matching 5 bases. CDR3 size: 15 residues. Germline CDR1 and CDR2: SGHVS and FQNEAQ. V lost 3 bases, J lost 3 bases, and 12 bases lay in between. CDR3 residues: CASSFGTAYYNEQFF. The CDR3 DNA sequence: TGTGCCAGCAGCTTTGGGACGGCCTACTACAATGAGCAGTTCTTC.

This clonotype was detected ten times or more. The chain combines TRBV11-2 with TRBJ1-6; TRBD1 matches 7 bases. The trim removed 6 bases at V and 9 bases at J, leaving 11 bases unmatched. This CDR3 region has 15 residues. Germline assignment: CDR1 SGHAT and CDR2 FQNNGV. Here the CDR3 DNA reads TGTGCCAGCAGTTCTAAGACAGGGAGGGGTTCACCCCTCCACTTT. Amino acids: CASSSKTGRGSPLHF.

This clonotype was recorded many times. The CDR3 is CASSSIGETQYF. For the CDR3, the DNA is TGTGCCAGCAGCTCGATCGGAGAGACCCAGTACTTC. V usage is TRBV11-1 and J usage is TRBJ2-5; D uncertain. The CDR3 runs 12 residues. V lost 4 bases to trimming and J lost 4 bases, with 7 bases between them. Looked up from germline, CDR1 is SGHAT and CDR2 is FQDESV (reference sequence).

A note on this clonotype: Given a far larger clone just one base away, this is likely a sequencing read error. The CDR3 is CASSRGLIDQFF. In nucleotides, the CDR3 is TGTGCCAGCAGCCGCGGGCTGATTGATCAGTTCTTC. The chain links TRBV11-3 to TRBJ2-5, with D possibly being TRBD2 (5 bases). With the DNA end fitting TRBJ2-1 better, the J assignment may be wrong. Looked up from germline, CDR1 is SGHNT and CDR2 is YENEEA. The CDR3 is made up of 12 amino acids.

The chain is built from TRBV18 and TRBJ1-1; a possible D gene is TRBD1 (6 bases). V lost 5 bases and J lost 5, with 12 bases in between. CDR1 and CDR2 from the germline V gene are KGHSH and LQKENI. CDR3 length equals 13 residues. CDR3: CASSNREETEAFF. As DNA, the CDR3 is TGTGCCAGCTCAAACAGGGAGGAAACTGAAGCTTTCTTT.

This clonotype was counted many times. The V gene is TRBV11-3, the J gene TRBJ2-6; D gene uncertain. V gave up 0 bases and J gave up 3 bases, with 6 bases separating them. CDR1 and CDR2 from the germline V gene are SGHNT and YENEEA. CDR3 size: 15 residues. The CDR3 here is CASSLDRVGANVLTF. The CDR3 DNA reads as TGTGCCAGCAGCTTAGACCGGGTTGGGGCCAACGTCCTGACTTTC.

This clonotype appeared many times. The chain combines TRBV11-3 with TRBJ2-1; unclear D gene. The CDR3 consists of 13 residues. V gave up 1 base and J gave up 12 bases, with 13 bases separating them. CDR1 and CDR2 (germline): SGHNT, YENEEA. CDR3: CASSLVLDSGQFF. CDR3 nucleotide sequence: TGTGCCAGCAGCTTAGTTCTTGATTCTGGGCAGTTCTTC.

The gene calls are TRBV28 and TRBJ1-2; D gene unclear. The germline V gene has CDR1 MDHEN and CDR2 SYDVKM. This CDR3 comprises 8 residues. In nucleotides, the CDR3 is TGTGTCGTGGGTGGCTACACCTTC. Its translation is CVVGGYTF.

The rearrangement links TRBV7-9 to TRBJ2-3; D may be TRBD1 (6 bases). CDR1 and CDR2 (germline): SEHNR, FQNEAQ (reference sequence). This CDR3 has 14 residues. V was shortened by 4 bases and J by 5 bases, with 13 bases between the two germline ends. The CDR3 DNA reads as TGTGCCAGCAGCTCTGGACAGCCCGGAGATACGCAGTATTTT. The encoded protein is CASSSGQPGDTQYF. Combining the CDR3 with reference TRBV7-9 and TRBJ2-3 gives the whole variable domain DTGVSQNPRHKITKRGQNVTFRCDPISEHNRLYWYRQTLGQGPEFLTYFQNEAQLEKSRLLSDRFSAERPKGSFSTLEIQRTEQGDSAMYLCASSSGQPGDTQYFGPGTRLTVL.

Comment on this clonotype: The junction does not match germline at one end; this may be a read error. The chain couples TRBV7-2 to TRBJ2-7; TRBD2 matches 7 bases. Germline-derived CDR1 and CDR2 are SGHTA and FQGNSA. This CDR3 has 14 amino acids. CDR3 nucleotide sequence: TGTGCCAGCAGCTGGGGGGGGTCTCCCTACGAGCAATACTTC. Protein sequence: CASSWGGSPYEQYF. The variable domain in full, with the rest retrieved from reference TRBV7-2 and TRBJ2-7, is GAGVSQSPSNKVTEKGKDVELRCDPISGHTALYWYRQSLGQGLEFLIYFQGNSAPDKSGLPSDRFSAERTGGSVSTLTIQRTQQEDSAVYLCASSWGGSPYEQYFGPGTRLTVT.

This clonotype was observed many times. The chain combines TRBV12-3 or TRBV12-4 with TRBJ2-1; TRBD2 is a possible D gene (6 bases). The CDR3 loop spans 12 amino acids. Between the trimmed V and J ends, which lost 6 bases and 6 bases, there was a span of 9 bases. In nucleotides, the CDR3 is TGTGCCAGCAGCACCGGGGGCAATGAGCAGTTCTTC. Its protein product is CASSTGGNEQFF.

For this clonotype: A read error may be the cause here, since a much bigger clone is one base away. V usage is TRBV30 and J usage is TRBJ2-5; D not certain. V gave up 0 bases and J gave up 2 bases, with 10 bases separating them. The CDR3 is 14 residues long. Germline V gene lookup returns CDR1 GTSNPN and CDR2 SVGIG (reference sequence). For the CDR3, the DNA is TGTGCCTGGAGTGTAGTTCCAGCACAAGAGACCCAGTACTTC. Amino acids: CAWSVVPAQETQYF.

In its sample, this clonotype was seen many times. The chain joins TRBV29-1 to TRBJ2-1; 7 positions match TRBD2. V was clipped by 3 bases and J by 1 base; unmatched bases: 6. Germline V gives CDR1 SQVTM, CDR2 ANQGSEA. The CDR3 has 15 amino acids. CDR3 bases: TGCAGCGTTGATGTCTCCGGGAGGTCCTACAATGAGCAGTTCTTC. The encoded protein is CSVDVSGRSYNEQFF.

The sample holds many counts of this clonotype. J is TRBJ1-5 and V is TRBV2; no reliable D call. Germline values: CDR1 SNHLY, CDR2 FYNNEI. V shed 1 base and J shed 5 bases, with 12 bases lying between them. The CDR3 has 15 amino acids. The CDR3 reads CASSEEGPADQPQHF. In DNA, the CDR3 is TGTGCCAGCAGTGAAGAGGGCCCGGCGGATCAGCCCCAGCATTTT.

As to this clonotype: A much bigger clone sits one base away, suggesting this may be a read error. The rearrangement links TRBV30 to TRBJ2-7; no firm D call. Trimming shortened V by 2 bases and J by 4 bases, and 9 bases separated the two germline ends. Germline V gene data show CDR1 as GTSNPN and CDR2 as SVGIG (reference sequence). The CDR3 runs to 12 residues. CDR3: CAWSHGFYEQYF. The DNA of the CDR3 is TGTGCCTGGAGTCACGGATTTTACGAGCAGTACTTC.

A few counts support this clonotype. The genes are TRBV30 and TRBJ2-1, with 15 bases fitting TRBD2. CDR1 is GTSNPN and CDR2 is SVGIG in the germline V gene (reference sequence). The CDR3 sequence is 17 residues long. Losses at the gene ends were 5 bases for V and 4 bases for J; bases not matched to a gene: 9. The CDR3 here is CAWDPLGLAGGYNEQFF. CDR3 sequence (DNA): TGTGCCTGGGACCCCCTGGGACTAGCGGGAGGATACAATGAGCAGTTCTTC.

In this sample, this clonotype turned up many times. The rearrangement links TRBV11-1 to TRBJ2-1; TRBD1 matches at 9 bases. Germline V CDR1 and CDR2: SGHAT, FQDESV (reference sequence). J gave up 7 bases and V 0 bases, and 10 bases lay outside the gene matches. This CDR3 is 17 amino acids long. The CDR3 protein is CASSLAGTGTEKNEQFF. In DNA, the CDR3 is TGTGCCAGCAGCTTAGCGGGGACAGGGACGGAGAAAAATGAGCAGTTCTTC.

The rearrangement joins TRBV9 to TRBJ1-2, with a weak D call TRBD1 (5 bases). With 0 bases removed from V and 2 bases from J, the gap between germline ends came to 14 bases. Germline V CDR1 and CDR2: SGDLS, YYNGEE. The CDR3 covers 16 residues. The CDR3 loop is CASSVGGQGSNYGYTF. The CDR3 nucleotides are TGTGCCAGCAGCGTAGGTGGGCAGGGAAGCAACTATGGCTACACCTTC.

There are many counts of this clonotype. This chain's CDR3 is CASRRTGGDEQFF. The CDR3 coding sequence is TGTGCCAGCAGGCGGACAGGGGGCGATGAGCAGTTCTTC. The V call is TRBV5-8, the J call TRBJ2-1, with 11 bases aligning to TRBD1. This CDR3 spans 13 amino acids. V was pared by 5 bases and J by 8 bases, with 3 bases of the junction left unmatched. CDR1 is SGHTS, CDR2 YDEGEE, per germline.

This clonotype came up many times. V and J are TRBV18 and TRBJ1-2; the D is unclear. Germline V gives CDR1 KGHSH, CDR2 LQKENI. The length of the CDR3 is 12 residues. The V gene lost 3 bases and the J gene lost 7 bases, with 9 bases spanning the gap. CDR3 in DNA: TGTGCCAGCTCACCTGATCTGGGTGGCTACACCTTC. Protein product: CASSPDLGGYTF.

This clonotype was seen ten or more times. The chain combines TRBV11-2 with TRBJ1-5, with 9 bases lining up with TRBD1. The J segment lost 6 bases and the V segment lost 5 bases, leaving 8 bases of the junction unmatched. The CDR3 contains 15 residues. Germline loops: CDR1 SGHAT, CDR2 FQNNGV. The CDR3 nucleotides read TGTGCCAGCAGCCCGGCGGGACAGGGAGTTCAGCCCCAGCATTTT. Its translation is CASSPAGQGVQPQHF.

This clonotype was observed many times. CDR3 DNA sequence: TGCGCCAGCAGCATCCAAAGAGATACGCAGTATTTT. Translation gives CASSIQRDTQYF. The chain has TRBV5-1 and TRBJ2-3; D not certain. V lost 4 bases to trimming and J lost 5 bases, with 8 bases between them. The CDR3 sequence is 12 residues long. Germline-derived CDR1 and CDR2 are SGHRS and YFSETQ.

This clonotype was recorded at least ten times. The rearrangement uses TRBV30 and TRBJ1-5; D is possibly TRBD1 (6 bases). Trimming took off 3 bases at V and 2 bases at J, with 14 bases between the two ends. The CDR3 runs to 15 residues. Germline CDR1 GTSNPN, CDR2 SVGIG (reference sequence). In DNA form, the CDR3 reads TGTGCCTGGAGAGAGGACAGCGGGGGCAATCAGCCCCAGCATTTT. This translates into CAWREDSGGNQPQHF.